The clone carrying this TCR beta chain was detected only a few times. Germline CDR1 is SNHLY and CDR2 is FYNNEI. The CDR3 length is 14 residues. V shed 8 bases, J shed 2 bases, and the junction held 7 bases outside the gene matches. This specimen belongs to a study of OX40 agonist ivuxolimab in advanced cancers. Overall study context: People in dose escalation had one of these cancers: hepatocellular carcinoma, melanoma, renal cell or head and neck cancer.

The table came from immunoSEQ multiplex PCR; TCRdb's copy has only in-frame clones and leaves some out. The table includes under 95,000 clones, roughly 88% detected once. The V and J genes are TRBV2 and TRBJ2-7; 9 bases match TRBD2. This receptor was taken from an adult with an advanced solid tumor such as melanoma, head and neck, liver or kidney cancer. Here the sequenced sample was CD4+ or CD8+ T cells sorted from blood, taken in a trial of the OX40 agonist ivuxolimab. The CDR3 DNA reads TGTGCCAGCGGAAAGACTAGCGGAACCTACGAGCAGTACTTC. This encodes CASGKTSGTYEQYF.